The rows below give T cell receptor beta chains drawn from one sample of a study of glioma-infiltrating T cells after dendritic cell vaccination. Assay: immunoSEQ multiplex PCR; the TCRdb copy retains only in-frame clones and omits some. This table holds roughly 60,000 clones, approximately 80% found once. The sequenced sample was blood, obtained after dendritic cell vaccination. These receptors all stem from a human donor with glioblastoma. CDR3s include the opening cysteine and the closing phenylalanine or tryptophan. A D gene is named only where the DNA matches it firmly. Expanded clones get a size class; other rows say once, few or many, or leave the size out.

d_call j_call v_call clone_size cdr3_length cdr3_aa cdr3_nt
. TRBJ1-4 TRBV4-1 . 15 CASTFGLMTNEKLFF TGCGCCAGCACATTCGGGTTGATGACTAATGAAAAACTGTTTTTT
. TRBJ2-1 TRBV9 few 15 CAGRLGGAGANEQFF TGTGCCGGCAGGCTGGGGGGGGCGGGGGCAAATGAGCAGTTCTTC
TRBD2 TRBJ2-7 TRBV4-1 . 20 CASSVHPGTSGGLGSYEQYF TGCGCCAGCAGCGTGCATCCCGGGACTAGCGGGGGCCTGGGCTCCTACGAGCAGTACTTC
. TRBJ2-1 TRBV30 . 16 CAWSGEPFLSYNEQFF TGTGCCTGGTCAGGGGAGCCTTTCTTGTCCTACAATGAGCAGTTCTTC
TRBD1 TRBJ2-7 TRBV15 . 14 CATSNRDSSYEQYF TGTGCCACCAGCAATAGGGACAGTTCCTACGAGCAGTACTTC
TRBD1 TRBJ1-2 TRBV5-4 . 14 CASSRPGTGEGYTF TGTGCCAGCAGCCGGCCCGGGACAGGGGAGGGCTACACCTTC
TRBD1 TRBJ1-1 TRBV5-1 . 14 CASSAQGGNTEAFF TGCGCCAGCAGCGCCCAGGGGGGGAACACTGAAGCTTTCTTT
. TRBJ1-2 TRBV7-9 . 16 CASSLSWGGEDYGYTF TGTGCCAGCAGCTTAAGCTGGGGGGGAGAAGACTATGGCTACACCTTC
. TRBJ2-5 TRBV10-3 once 13 CASARGEQETQYF TGTGCCTCCGCTCGCGGGGAGCAAGAGACCCAGTACTTC
. TRBJ2-1 TRBV11-2 . 14 CASSLSRDSNEQFF TGTGCCAGCAGCCTCTCTAGGGACTCCAATGAGCAGTTCTTC
. TRBJ1-1 TRBV7-9 . 15 CASSLSGGLNTEAFF TGTGCCAGCAGCTTAAGCGGCGGGTTGAACACTGAAGCTTTCTTT
TRBD2 TRBJ2-2 TRBV10-3 medium-sized 17 CAISESTELAGTGELFF TGTGCCATCAGTGAGTCGACCGAACTAGCGGGAACCGGGGAGCTGTTTTTT
. TRBJ2-7 TRBV10-1 . 13 CASSAGVNDEQYF TGCGCCAGCAGTGCAGGGGTTAACGACGAGCAGTACTTC
TRBD2 TRBJ2-3 TRBV11-2 once 18 CASSLRGPAAGMADTQYF TGTGCCAGCAGCTTACGGGGACCAGCAGCGGGGATGGCAGATACGCAGTATTTT
TRBD1 TRBJ1-2 TRBV12-5 . 15 CASGLPPDRDGGYTF TGTGCTAGTGGTTTGCCGCCGGACAGGGACGGGGGCTACACCTTC
. TRBJ2-5 TRBV5-1 . 14 CASSLRLLGETQYF TGCGCCAGCAGCTTGCGACTTCTCGGAGAGACCCAGTACTTC
TRBD1 TRBJ2-1 TRBV5-1 . 16 CASSLATGGFEDEQFF TGCGCCAGCAGCTTGGCCACAGGGGGCTTCGAAGATGAGCAGTTCTTC
. TRBJ2-1 TRBV19 . 15 CASSIGGDSYNEQFF TGTGCCAGTAGTATTGGAGGGGACTCCTACAATGAGCAGTTCTTC
. TRBJ1-4 TRBV23-1 . 14 CASSRGRVYEKLFF TGCGCCAGCAGTCGGGGCAGGGTTTATGAAAAACTGTTTTTT
TRBD1 TRBJ2-3 TRBV30 once 14 CAWTRDRGTDTQYF TGTGCCTGGACTAGGGACAGGGGGACAGATACGCAGTATTTT
TRBD2 TRBJ2-7 TRBV5-1 . 14 CASSISRETDEQYF TGCGCCAGCAGCATATCGCGGGAGACGGACGAGCAGTACTTC
. TRBJ1-5 TRBV15 . 13 CATSGGSDQPQHF TGTGCCACCAGCGGCGGATCAGATCAGCCCCAGCATTTT
TRBD1 TRBJ1-1 TRBV7-6 . 16 CASSHNPDRGVTEAFF TGTGCCAGCAGCCATAACCCGGACAGGGGTGTGACTGAAGCTTTCTTT
. TRBJ1-2 TRBV27 . 15 CASSPRREGDSGYTF TGTGCCAGCAGCCCGAGACGGGAGGGAGATTCTGGCTACACCTTC
. TRBJ1-2 TRBV19 few 13 CASSIAPQGGYTF TGTGCCAGTAGTATAGCACCCCAGGGTGGCTACACCTTC
. TRBJ2-1 TRBV14 . 14 CASSVRTLQGEQFF TGTGCCAGCAGCGTCCGGACCTTACAGGGTGAGCAGTTCTTC
. TRBJ1-2 TRBV4-2 . 14 CASSPKHGGYGYTF TGTGCCAGCAGCCCTAAACACGGGGGTTATGGCTACACCTTC
TRBD2 TRBJ2-3 TRBV27 . 15 CASSSPRGWTDTQYF TGTGCCAGCAGTTCTCCGCGGGGGTGGACAGATACGCAGTATTTT
TRBD1 TRBJ1-6 TRBV19 once 13 CASRQGWDSPLHF TGTGCCAGTAGACAGGGGTGGGATTCACCCCTCCACTTT
TRBD1 TRBJ1-5 TRBV7-2 . 16 CASSLRTGLSNQPQHF TGTGCCAGCAGCTTACGGACAGGGCTGAGCAATCAGCCCCAGCATTTT
. TRBJ2-7 TRBV15 . 13 CATSINRAGEQYF TGTGCCACCAGTATAAACAGGGCGGGTGAGCAGTACTTC
TRBD2 TRBJ2-1 TRBV5-1 . 16 CASSLGPGGAHNEQFF TGCGCCAGCAGCTTGGGTCCGGGGGGGGCCCACAATGAGCAGTTCTTC
. TRBJ1-4 TRBV14 . 11 CASSQAEKLFF TGTGCCAGCAGCCAAGCGGAAAAACTGTTTTTT
. TRBJ1-1 TRBV7-6 . 13 CASSLAGVAEAFF TGTGCCAGCAGCTTAGCAGGGGTGGCTGAAGCTTTCTTT
. TRBJ1-5 TRBV19 . 13 CASSPEGGLGQHF TGTGCCAGTAGTCCCGAGGGGGGACTAGGGCAGCATTTT
TRBD1 TRBJ2-7 TRBV4-1 . 19 CASSRRTPSTGTGEYEQYF TGCGCCAGCAGCCGGAGGACCCCGTCGACCGGGACAGGGGAGTACGAGCAGTACTTC
. TRBJ1-1 TRBV6-5 . 15 CASSTLGSLNTEAFF TGTGCCAGCAGCACCCTGGGGAGTTTGAACACTGAAGCTTTCTTT
TRBD1 TRBJ2-6 TRBV29-1 . 16 CSVVPSQGTGANVLTF TGCAGCGTTGTCCCCTCACAGGGGACTGGGGCCAACGTCCTGACTTTC
TRBD2 TRBJ2-1 TRBV10-1 . 12 CASSESGGEQFF TGCGCCAGCAGTGAATCCGGGGGGGAGCAGTTCTTC
. TRBJ1-3 TRBV7-2 . 15 CASSPNSGEGNTIYF TGTGCCAGCAGCCCCAACTCAGGGGAGGGAAACACCATATATTTT
TRBD2 TRBJ2-3 TRBV10-3 . 15 CAIRATSGGGDTQYF TGTGCCATCAGAGCGACTAGCGGGGGAGGAGATACGCAGTATTTT
TRBD2 TRBJ2-1 TRBV4-1 . 16 CASSQSGTSTYNEQFF TGCGCCAGCAGCCAGTCCGGGACTAGTACCTACAATGAGCAGTTCTTC